This is a list of T cell receptor beta chains from one sample in a study of beta chain features in type 1 diabetes. Here immunoSEQ multiplex PCR was the method, and the copy in TCRdb shows in-frame clones only, minus some. This repertoire shows a few hundred thousand clones, approximately 10% found once; its top ten account for approximately 0.015%. Sequences were obtained from naive CD4+ T cells from blood. Receptors originate from a man in his thirties or forties with type 1 diabetes. The CDR3 runs from the conserved cysteine through the conserved F or W. A D gene is named only where the DNA matches it firmly. A row's size may be missing; if present it is once, few, many or a size class.

J gene,clone size,V gene,D gene,CDR3 protein,CDR3 DNA
TRBJ2-1,few,TRBV6-6,-,CASSYGAVNEQFF,TGTGCCAGCAGTTACGGGGCGGTCAATGAGCAGTTCTTC
TRBJ1-4,-,TRBV19,TRBD1,CASSPDRGNEKLFF,TGTGCCAGTAGTCCCGACAGGGGCAACGAAAAACTGTTTTTT
TRBJ2-3,-,TRBV7-2,-,CASSRDFHTDTQYF,TGTGCCAGCAGCCGGGACTTTCACACAGATACGCAGTATTTT
TRBJ1-2,-,TRBV9,-,CASSVTTGIHYGYTF,TGTGCCAGCAGTGTTACGACAGGAATCCACTATGGCTACACCTTC
TRBJ2-7,-,TRBV7-2,-,CASSLLQTAYEQYF,TGTGCCAGCAGCTTACTCCAGACAGCCTACGAGCAGTACTTC
TRBJ2-1,-,TRBV6-6,-,CASTSYNEQFF,TGTGCCAGCACGTCCTACAATGAGCAGTTCTTC
TRBJ2-7,-,TRBV7-8,-,CASSLTSGTKGF,TGTGCCAGCAGCTTAACGTCCGGGACAAAAGGCTTC
TRBJ1-2,-,TRBV28,-,CASSFSRGNYGYTF,TGTGCCAGCAGTTTTTCGCGGGGGAACTATGGCTACACCTTC
TRBJ1-1,few,TRBV4-1,-,CASSQSLGLLIIPEAFF,TGCGCCAGCAGCCAATCTTTGGGACTCTTAATCATCCCTGAAGCTTTCTTT
TRBJ2-3,-,TRBV9,-,CASSVFLLGDTDTQYF,TGTGCCAGCAGCGTATTTTTATTAGGGGACACAGATACGCAGTATTTT
TRBJ1-2,few,TRBV14,TRBD1,CASSQRQGANYGYTF,TGTGCCAGCAGCCAGCGACAGGGAGCTAACTATGGCTACACCTTC
TRBJ2-5,few,TRBV29-1,-,CSVDRDIQETQYF,TGCAGCGTAGACCGGGACATCCAAGAGACCCAGTACTTC
TRBJ2-7,-,TRBV2,-,CASSEAGGQYF,TGTGCCAGCAGTGAAGCGGGGGGGCAGTACTTC
TRBJ2-5,-,TRBV11-2,TRBD1,CASSLVQGAMGETQYF,TGTGCCAGCAGCTTAGTACAGGGGGCAATGGGGGAGACCCAGTACTTC
TRBJ1-5,-,TRBV2,-,CASRPGGSNQPQHF,TGTGCCAGCAGACCTGGAGGGAGCAATCAGCCCCAGCATTTT
TRBJ2-7,-,TRBV29-1,-,CSVGTGKTYEQYF,TGCAGCGTTGGAACAGGGAAAACCTACGAGCAGTACTTC
TRBJ2-5,-,TRBV2,TRBD1,CASSPWTGSGETQYF,TGTGCCAGCAGTCCATGGACAGGGTCAGGAGAGACCCAGTACTTC
TRBJ2-7,few,TRBV7-9,TRBD2,CASNPISEGLADYEQYF,TGTGCCAGCAACCCCATCAGCGAGGGCCTAGCGGACTACGAGCAGTACTTC